The entry below gives a single T cell receptor (beta chain) sequence along with its context. As processed by the authors: Sequence data from immunoSEQ were junction-only and lacked quality scores; consequently, filtering differed. This table comes from immunoSEQ multiplex PCR, and its TCRdb copy is limited to in-frame clones, with some not included. That table gives V, J and clone size, and the DNA gave D and trimming. The sample consists of a few hundred thousand clones, roughly 97% of them appearing once. This sample was taken from a study of shared clonotypes between healthy human individuals. The J segment lost 7 bases and the V segment lost 3 bases, leaving 2 bases of the junction unmatched. The CDR3 contains 15 residues. CDR1 LNHDA and CDR2 SQIVND come from the germline V gene (reference sequence).

The specimen was naive CD4+ T cells sorted from blood. Described subset: CD45RA+ positively selected. This TCR derives from a young woman in good health. This rearrangement joins TRBV19 to TRBJ2-1; 14 nucleotides align to TRBD2. CDR3 nucleotides: TGTGCCAGTAGTATTGGGACTAGCGGGAGTAATGAGCAGTTCTTC. This encodes CASSIGTSGSNEQFF.